The TCR beta chain under discussion was sequenced for a study of glioma-infiltrating T cells after dendritic cell vaccination. Study details: Patients received three intradermal dendritic cell vaccine injections at biweekly intervals.

Overall study findings and caveats: The cohort had few patients with full blood and tumor sets.

Points on this clone: The antigen is unknown.

Noted time point: after dendritic cell vaccination, including at tumor progression/relapse. Sequencing was performed with immunoSEQ multiplex PCR; in TCRdb, only in-frame clones are kept and a portion is missing. Of 100,000 or so clones in the sample, nearly 90% are singletons; the top ten hold 2.7%. The CDR3 has 16 residues. Germline V gene sequence: CDR1 SGHNT, CDR2 YYREEE (reference sequence). Trimming cost V 0 bases and J 4 bases, with 15 bases left between them. V and J are TRBV5-4 and TRBJ2-3; TRBD2 is a possible D gene (5 bases). The TCR sequence derives from a human donor with glioblastoma. The specimen was blood, collected after dendritic cell vaccination. The CDR3 sequence: CASSLGSAVGADTQYF. CDR3 DNA sequence: TGTGCCAGCAGCTTGGGGTCTGCGGTCGGGGCAGATACGCAGTATTTT.